This T cell receptor (beta chain) was retrieved from a study of TIL therapy for anti-PD-1-resistant metastatic lung cancer. Overall study: Tumors had a median PD-L1 proportion score of around 6.4%. Median tumor mutation burden was about 1.5 mutations per megabase. Most patients had lung adenocarcinoma. Study-wide findings and caveats: Infused TIL clonotypes partially replaced the baseline blood repertoire, then decayed over months.

The libraries were made with immunoSEQ v3. Assay used: immunoSEQ multiplex PCR; TCRdb lists only in-frame clones, some missing. The sample yields about 60,000 clones, around 63% seen once. Details on this clone: Antigen: not known.

V lost 0 bases and J lost 0, with 4 bases in between. The V gene's germline CDR1 is SGHRS and CDR2 YFSETQ. The CDR3 has 14 residues. The time point denotes: pre-treatment sample, taken before nivolumab and TIL therapy. The chain recombines TRBV5-1 with TRBJ2-1; D is unclear. The sample here was blood, taken at baseline. This receptor was obtained from a person between 25 and 80 years old with non-small cell lung cancer. In DNA form, the CDR3 reads TGCGCCAGCAGCTTGGAATACTCCTACAATGAGCAGTTCTTC. Translating gives CASSLEYSYNEQFF.